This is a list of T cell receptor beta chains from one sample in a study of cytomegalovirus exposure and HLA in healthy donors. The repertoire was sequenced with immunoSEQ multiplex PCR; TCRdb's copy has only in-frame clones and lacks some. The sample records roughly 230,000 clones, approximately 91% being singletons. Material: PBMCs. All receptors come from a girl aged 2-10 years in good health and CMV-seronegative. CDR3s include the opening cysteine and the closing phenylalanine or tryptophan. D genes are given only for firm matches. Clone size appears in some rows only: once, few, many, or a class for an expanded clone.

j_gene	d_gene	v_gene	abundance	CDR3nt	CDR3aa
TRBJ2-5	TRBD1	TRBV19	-	TGTGCCAGTAGTATGGGACAGGGGGGACAAGAGACCCAGTACTTC	CASSMGQGGQETQYF
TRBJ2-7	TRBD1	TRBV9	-	TGTGCCAGCAGCGCGACAGGGTCTCCAGGAGGCGAGCAGTACTTC	CASSATGSPGGEQYF
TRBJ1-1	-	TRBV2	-	TGTGCCAGCAGCAACAGGGAGAACACTGAAGCTTTCTTT	CASSNRENTEAFF
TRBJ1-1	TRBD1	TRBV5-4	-	TGTGCCAGCAGCCCGGGGACAGGGGGGAACACTGAAGCTTTCTTT	CASSPGTGGNTEAFF
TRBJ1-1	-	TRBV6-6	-	TGTGCCAGCAGTTTCTCGGGCTTGAACACTGAAGCTTTCTTT	CASSFSGLNTEAFF
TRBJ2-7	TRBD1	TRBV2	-	TGTGCCAGCAGTTCCTTGCGGGACAGGGACTCCTACGAGCAGTACTTC	CASSSLRDRDSYEQYF
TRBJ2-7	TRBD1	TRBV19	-	TGTGCCAGTAGTATAGATGGACAGGACTCCTACGAGCAGTACTTC	CASSIDGQDSYEQYF
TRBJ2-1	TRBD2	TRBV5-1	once	TGCGCCAGCAGCTTGGTTCGACCAGCGGGGGGGGATGAGCAGTTCTTC	CASSLVRPAGGDEQFF
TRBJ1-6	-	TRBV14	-	TGTGCCAGCAGCCTACAGGGAGGGTCACCCCTCCACTTT	CASSLQGGSPLHF
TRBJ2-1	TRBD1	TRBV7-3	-	TGTGCCAGCAGCCCGGGACAGCCATATGAGCAGTTCTTC	CASSPGQPYEQFF
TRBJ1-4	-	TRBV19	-	TGTGCCAGTCGAACAGGGTTGGGTGAAAAACTGTTTTTT	CASRTGLGEKLFF
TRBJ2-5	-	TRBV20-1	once	TGCAGTGCCGCAGGTGGGACCCAGTACTTC	CSAAGGTQYF
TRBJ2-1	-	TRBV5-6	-	TGTGCCAGCAGCTTGAGACAGGTCTCCTACAATGAGCAGTTCTTC	CASSLRQVSYNEQFF
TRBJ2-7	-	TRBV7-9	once	TGTTCCAGCAGTTGGGGGGGAAGGGGGGACGAGCAGTACTTC	CSSSWGGRGDEQYF
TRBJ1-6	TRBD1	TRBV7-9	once	TGTGCCAGCAGCCACGCGACAGGGGATAATTCACCCCTCCACTTT	CASSHATGDNSPLHF
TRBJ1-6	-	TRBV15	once	TGTGCCACCAGCAGGGGAGCTGATACCTATAATTCACCCCTCCACTTT	CATSRGADTYNSPLHF
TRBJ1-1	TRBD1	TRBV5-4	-	TGTGCCAGCACCACCTGGGACAGGCCTGAAGCTTTCTTT	CASTTWDRPEAFF